This T cell receptor (beta chain) was identified during a study of cytotoxic CD8 clonotypes in ibrutinib-treated CLL (dated by TCRdb to the early 2020s). Study-level background: The cohort had 11 relapsed/refractory and 15 treatment-naive patients; 17 were IGHV unmutated. Every remission and progressive disease sample was obtained while ibrutinib was still being received by the patients. Cryopreserved peripheral blood mononuclear cells were collected before treatment, at response, and at either disease progression or sustained remission. Samples averaged 255,043 productive templates and just under 95,000 productive rearrangements. Response samples were taken after a median of 12 months on treatment, ranging from roughly 6 to 36 months. Longitudinal samples were obtainable from about 30% of the 86 participants in the trial. Responses were partial in roughly 25 patients and complete in 2; after median about 5.5 years follow-up, some 15 stayed in remission and some twelve progressed. Study-wide conclusions, independent of this receptor: Sampling times were not matched between sustained-remission and progressing patients, and lymph node repertoires were not studied. At baseline, clonality was higher than in age-matched healthy donors and showed a strong correlation with circulating CD8+ T-cell counts. An increase in clonality was observed at ibrutinib response, with clonality remaining stable during sustained remission and falling back toward baseline at progression. Public clonotypes were found to be uncommon and were observed to contract or remain stable during treatment; the increase in clonality was shown to reflect expansion of private clonotypes at ibrutinib response.

A few counts support this clone. Its target antigen remains unknown. Per-base quality was not reported, and no clone a single base away is much larger than it. The CDR3 runs 14 residues from the cysteine to the phenylalanine. CDR3 DNA only is kept here, 42 bases in frame from base 1. From V the trimming removes 4 bases and from J it removes 7 bases, while the gene matches leave 6 bases of the junction unaccounted for. In the germline V gene, CDR1 corresponds to SGHDT and CDR2 to YYEEEE. The sample's time point label, in plain terms: about a year on ibrutinib. For TCR beta library preparation, roughly 2 micrograms of genomic DNA were extracted from the cryopreserved PBMCs. Longitudinal blood samples from CLL patients on ibrutinib monotherapy underwent high-throughput TCR beta sequencing. Patients were enrolled in a phase 2 open-label single-center ibrutinib monotherapy trial. On a MiSeq, deep resolution sequencing aimed for a depth between 1 in 1 million and 1 in 200,000 T cells, with each clonotype covered 10x on average. The immunoSEQ hsTCRB Kit was used to generate TCR beta libraries. Turning to the authors' computational methods: Data were analyzed with ImmunoSEQ Data Assistant and ImmunoSEQ Analyzer, with V, D and J genes assigned per IMGT definitions. Clonality, with values ranging from 0 to 1, was calculated as one minus the normalized Shannon entropy of productive rearrangement frequencies. Only overrepresented clonotypes making up at least 0.05% of the repertoire of each patient were included in the public clonotype analysis. Roughly 12 age-matched healthy donor repertoires from immuneACCESS were used as controls for clonality. The table comes from immuneACCESS by way of TCRdb, which keeps in-frame sequences with V and J called. Part of the clones is missing from these tables; in studies checked, under half for an unresolved V gene and the rest for unknown reasons. The V and J calls and clone size were taken over from that table, and D and trimming were inferred from the DNA. The sample table contains some 200,000 clones; only one count was recorded for 60% to 80% of them. The ten largest make up approximately 10% of the sample.

The material was PBMCs, obtained after 12 months of ibrutinib treatment. This sequence uses TRBV5-6 and TRBJ1-4; 8 central nucleotides agree with TRBD1. The receptor was isolated from a human donor with chronic lymphocytic leukemia. The DNA sequence reads TGTGCCAGCAGCAAAAGGACAGGGTTTGAAAAACTGTTTTTT. Its translation reads: CASSKRTGFEKLFF. Supplemented by the reference TRBV5-6 and TRBJ1-4 proteins around the CDR3, the complete variable domain is DAGVTQSPTHLIKTRGQQVTLRCSPKSGHDTVSWYQQALGQGPQFIFQYYEEEERQRGNFPDRFSGHQFPNYSSELNVNALLLGDSALYLCASSKRTGFEKLFFGSGTQLSVL.